A single sample is the source of the 25 T cell receptor beta chains below, sequenced in a study of blood T cells in healthy people across ages. Through a sample-barcoded 5' primer and a J-beta primer mix, a second PCR was run for roughly 6 to 11 cycles. One entry per CDR3 protein results from TCRdb running MiXCR on the 5' RACE reads. The repertoire has fewer than 800,000 distinct CDR3 sequences, about 34% of them found once; the top ten carry just over 15%. The source material was blood. Receptor source: an elderly woman in good health.

This clonotype occurred many times. This chain joins TRBV9 and TRBJ2-5; D is unresolved. V gave up 0 bases and J gave up 2 bases, with 11 bases separating them. CDR3 length: 15 amino acids. Germline V gene lookup returns CDR1 SGDLS and CDR2 YYNGEE. DNA of the CDR3: TGTGCCAGCAGCGTAGCTTGGGCTTTACAAGAGACCCAGTACTTC. As protein: CASSVAWALQETQYF.

The sample holds many counts of this clonotype. The V call is TRBV28, the J call TRBJ2-3; TRBD1 might be the D (6 bases). The V and J ends lost 10 bases and 2 bases respectively, with 16 bases between them. The CDR3 has 14 amino acids. Germline V gene data show CDR1 as MDHEN and CDR2 as SYDVKM. The CDR3 protein is CAIMGARDTDTQYF. CDR3 bases: TGTGCCATTATGGGGGCCCGAGACACAGATACGCAGTATTTT.

This clonotype has a count of ten or more. The rearrangement joins TRBV5-6 to TRBJ2-7, with D unclear. This CDR3 contains 16 residues. The germline V and J ends were trimmed by 0 bases and 2 bases, with 15 bases remaining between them. Germline V gene sequence: CDR1 SGHDT, CDR2 YYEEEE. This CDR3 reads CASSLVVGPSTYEQYF. As DNA, the CDR3 is TGTGCCAGCAGCTTGGTTGTGGGTCCTTCCACCTACGAGCAGTACTTC. The full variable domain, rest sourced from reference TRBV5-6 and TRBJ2-7, is DAGVTQSPTHLIKTRGQQVTLRCSPKSGHDTVSWYQQALGQGPQFIFQYYEEEERQRGNFPDRFSGHQFPNYSSELNVNALLLGDSALYLCASSLVVGPSTYEQYFGPGTRLTVT.

The chain uses TRBV7-2 and TRBJ2-1; D assignment may be TRBD1 or TRBD2 (6 bases each). The V end was cut by 5 bases, the J end by 0 bases, with 14 bases between. The CDR3 consists of 16 residues. Germline CDR1 is SGHTA and CDR2 is FQGNSA. CDR3 residues: CASSPWGAASYNEQFF. The CDR3 DNA reads TGTGCCAGCAGCCCCTGGGGGGCGGCCTCCTACAATGAGCAGTTCTTC.

This clonotype was recorded many times. The chain employs TRBV4-1 and TRBJ2-1, with 14 positions matching TRBD2. Germline V gene sequence: CDR1 MGHRA, CDR2 YSYEKL. The J segment lost 5 bases and the V segment lost 3 bases, leaving 12 bases of the junction unmatched. The CDR3 covers 19 residues. CDR3 protein: CASSHPGLAGGPDHNEQFF. In DNA, the CDR3 is TGCGCCAGCAGCCATCCTGGACTAGCGGGGGGCCCAGACCACAATGAGCAGTTCTTC.

V gene TRBV7-2 combines with J gene TRBJ1-1, with D perhaps TRBD1 (6 bases). Trimming removed 2 bases from V and 7 bases from J, with 17 bases in between. The germline CDR1 and CDR2 sequences are SGHTA and FQGNSA. The CDR3 extends over 15 amino acids. The CDR3 loop is CASSLSGWGAIEAFF. The CDR3 nucleotides are TGTGCCAGCAGCTTAAGCGGATGGGGGGCAATTGAAGCTTTCTTT.

This clonotype has a handful of counts. The J gene is TRBJ1-1, the V gene TRBV6-5; TRBD1 might be the D (6 bases). This CDR3 spans 14 amino acids. V lost 4 bases and J lost 5, with 14 bases in between. Germline V gene sequence: CDR1 MNHEY, CDR2 SVGAGI. CDR3 loop: CASSSQGQGTEAFF. The CDR3 bases are TGTGCCAGCAGTTCCCAGGGCCAGGGGACTGAAGCTTTCTTT.

This chain joins TRBV20-1 and TRBJ1-2; D is unresolved. The CDR3 is 13 residues long. The V and J ends lost 1 base and 3 bases respectively, with 9 bases between them. Germline V gene sequence: CDR1 DFQATT, CDR2 SNEGSKA (reference sequence). The CDR3 loop reads CSARARQDYGYTF. The CDR3, as DNA: TGCAGTGCTAGAGCGCGGCAGGACTATGGCTACACCTTC.

This clonotype was counted at least ten times. The genes are TRBV7-8 and TRBJ2-1; TRBD1 agrees at 8 bases. J was trimmed by 0 bases and V by 4 bases; bases with no gene match: 2. The germline gives CDR1 SGHVS, CDR2 FQNEAQ. CDR3 length: 15 amino acids. The CDR3 region has the DNA TGTGCCAGCAGCTCGACAGGGGTCTCCTACAATGAGCAGTTCTTC. Amino acids: CASSSTGVSYNEQFF.

This chain joins TRBV12-5 and TRBJ2-1; TRBD1 matches 7 bases. In germline, CDR1 is LGHNT, CDR2 FRNRAP. The V and J ends lost 2 bases and 7 bases, in that order; junction bases with no gene match: 2. The CDR3 is made up of 13 amino acids. CDR3 nucleotides: TGTGCTAGTGGTTTGAGCAGGGGGAATGAGCAGTTCTTC. It specifies CASGLSRGNEQFF.

This clonotype was detected many times. CDR3 amino acids: CASSTQGDGETQYF. The CDR3 region has the DNA TGTGCCAGCAGTACCCAGGGAGACGGGGAGACCCAGTACTTC. The gene calls are TRBV27 and TRBJ2-5; the D gene could be TRBD1 or TRBD2 (5 bases each). CDR1 is MNHEY and CDR2 is SMNVEV in the germline V gene (reference sequence). V was cut by 5 bases and J by 5 bases, with 15 bases left in between. The CDR3 runs to 14 residues.

The rearrangement joins TRBV20-1 to TRBJ1-1; D possibly corresponds to TRBD1 (5 bases). From germline, CDR1 is DFQATT and CDR2 SNEGSKA (reference sequence). Trimming removed 5 bases from V and 1 base from J, with 14 bases in between. CDR3 length: 14 residues. CDR3 DNA: TGCAGTGCTGGGGGAGGGTACTCGAACACTGAAGCTTTCTTT. Protein product: CSAGGGYSNTEAFF.

This clonotype was seen only a few times. A read error may account for a junction end that differs from germline. This chain joins TRBV20-1 and TRBJ2-3; 10 nucleotides match TRBD2. The CDR3 spans 16 residues. Germline CDR1 is DFQATT and CDR2 is SNEGSKA (reference sequence). CDR3 protein: CSVRRQAGGQFDTQYF. The CDR3, as DNA: TGCAGTGTTAGACGGCAAGCGGGGGGGCAATTTGATACGCAGTATTTT.

The chain recombines TRBV7-9 with TRBJ2-1, with 8 nucleotides matching TRBD2. Trimming took 6 bases from V and 0 from J; bases not matched to a gene: 4. There are 15 residues in the CDR3. CDR1 and CDR2 from the germline V gene are SEHNR and FQNEAQ (reference sequence). CDR3 region: CASRRSGSSYNEQFF. The CDR3 DNA reads TGTGCCAGCAGGCGAAGCGGGAGCTCCTACAATGAGCAGTTCTTC.

This clonotype was counted a few times. This chain joins TRBV5-5 and TRBJ2-7, with a tentative D call TRBD1 (5 bases). The germline V gene encodes CDR1 SGHKS and CDR2 YYEKEE (reference sequence). CDR3 length: 15 amino acids. With 6 bases removed from V and 2 bases from J, the gap between germline ends came to 18 bases. CDR3 loop: CASIRAAGSTYEQYF. As DNA, the CDR3 is TGTGCCAGCATCCGCGCGGCAGGGTCGACCTACGAGCAGTACTTC.

Ten or more counts support this clonotype. This chain links TRBV20-1 with TRBJ2-3; D tentatively fits TRBD1 or TRBD2 (7 bases each). The CDR3 runs to 18 residues. The V and J ends lost 0 bases and 2 bases respectively, with 21 bases between them. From germline, CDR1 is DFQATT and CDR2 SNEGSKA (reference sequence). The CDR3 nucleotides are TGCAGTGCTAGAGATTGGGGGGGTACAGGGGACCTCACAGATACGCAGTATTTT. Translation gives CSARDWGGTGDLTDTQYF.

Ten or more counts support this clonotype. V is TRBV4-2 and J is TRBJ2-3, with 7 bases that match TRBD2. CDR3 length: 18 residues. J gave up 2 bases and V 1 base, and 12 bases lay outside the gene matches. CDR1 is LGHNA, CDR2 YNFKEQ, per germline. In nucleotides, the CDR3 is TGTGCCAGCAGCCAAGTGGGGGGGGGGTCTAGACTCACAGATACGCAGTATTTT. Its translation: CASSQVGGGSRLTDTQYF.

The sample holds a few counts of this clonotype. This sequence may be a read error, since a much larger clone differs from it by one base. The CDR3 is CAGGPGSYEQYF. The CDR3 region has the DNA TGTGCCGGTGGGCCGGGCTCCTACGAGCAGTACTTC. The rearrangement links TRBV19 to TRBJ2-7; no reliable D call. Germline V CDR1 and CDR2: LNHDA, SQIVND (reference sequence). The CDR3 runs to 12 residues. The V end lost 11 bases, the J end lost 0 bases, and 11 bases lay between the germline ends.

This clonotype turned up a few times. This chain connects TRBV4-1 to TRBJ1-5; D remains ambiguous. Trimming left V 0 bases short and J 7 bases short, with 16 bases between. Germline CDR1 reads MGHRA; CDR2 reads YSYEKL. The CDR3 totals 16 residues. The CDR3 reads CASSQEGVVQWQPQHF. DNA for the CDR3: TGCGCCAGCAGCCAAGAGGGTGTTGTCCAGTGGCAGCCCCAGCATTTT.

This clonotype was seen only a few times. The chain couples TRBV5-1 to TRBJ2-5, with D possibly TRBD2 on 5 matching bases. The CDR3 sequence is 14 residues long. Per the germline V gene, CDR1 is SGHRS and CDR2 is YFSETQ. Trimming removed 5 bases at V and 11 bases at J, with 22 bases between. The CDR3 DNA is TGCGCCAGCAGGAGGCTAGCAGGAGACAATGAGCAGTACTTC. Protein product: CASRRLAGDNEQYF. Based on the CDR3 plus reference TRBV5-1 and TRBJ2-5, the full variable domain is KAGVTQTPRYLIKTRGQQVTLSCSPISGHRSVSWYQQTPGQGLQFLFEYFSETQRNKGNFPGRFSGRQFSNSRSEMNVSTLELGDSALYLCASRRLAGDNEQYFGPGTRLLVL.

In this sample, this clonotype turned up a few times. V and J are TRBV20-1 and TRBJ2-2, with D hard to call. CDR3 size: 14 residues. V was trimmed by 6 bases and J by 0 bases, leaving 11 bases between them. Germline assignment: CDR1 DFQATT and CDR2 SNEGSKA (reference sequence). The CDR3 region has the DNA TGCAGTGCCCCGGGCGGCGCGAACACCGGGGAGCTGTTTTTT. Amino acids: CSAPGGANTGELFF.

This clonotype was detected only once. The rearrangement joins TRBV11-2 to TRBJ2-7; 8 positions match TRBD1. Germline CDR1 is SGHAT and CDR2 is FQNNGV. The CDR3 contains 14 residues. The junction had 5 bases not matched to a gene; V was cut back by 0 bases and J by 7 bases. The DNA of the CDR3 is TGTGCCAGCAGCTTAGATCTGAGACAGGGGGAGCAGTACTTC. Translating gives CASSLDLRQGEQYF.

This clonotype was seen ten or more times. The chain couples TRBV6-5 to TRBJ2-7, with 8 bases identical to TRBD1. The CDR3 totals 13 residues. From germline, CDR1 is MNHEY and CDR2 SVGAGI. J gave up 2 bases and V 7 bases, and 4 bases lay outside the gene matches. CDR3 region: CASTRTGTYEQYF. The CDR3 DNA reads as TGTGCCAGCACTAGGACAGGGACCTACGAGCAGTACTTC.

This clonotype appeared many times. The chain recombines TRBV7-9 with TRBJ2-1; 11 bases fit TRBD2. Germline V gene lookup returns CDR1 SEHNR and CDR2 FQNEAQ (reference sequence). The CDR3 runs 15 residues. V gave up 3 bases and J gave up 5 bases; unmatched junction bases: 3. The CDR3 DNA reads as TGTGCCAGCAGCTTTCTTAGCGGGGGGGACAATGAGCAGTTCTTC. Its protein product is CASSFLSGGDNEQFF.

This clonotype has ten or more counts. The chain employs TRBV27 and TRBJ2-1; maybe TRBD1 (6 bases). Trimming pared 7 bases from V and 1 base from J, leaving 14 bases between. The CDR3 sequence is 15 residues long. Germline V CDR1 and CDR2: MNHEY, SMNVEV (reference sequence). CDR3 protein: CASTTRRGSYNEQFF. CDR3 sequence (DNA): TGTGCCAGCACCACCCGTAGGGGGTCCTACAATGAGCAGTTCTTC.